This T cell receptor beta chain comes out of a study of graft-versus-host responses after intestinal transplantation (dated by TCRdb to the early 2020s). For the wider study: The transplants that recipients got were multivisceral, liver-intestinal, or isolated intestinal. Rather than going through the commercial service, samples from three later patients were sequenced in-house on an Illumina MiSeq and processed with MiXCR. Every recipient was given anti-thymocyte globulin induction, followed by 3 to 4 years of maintenance tacrolimus and steroids. To identify alloreactive clones, pre-transplant mixed lymphocyte reaction products were sequenced and then compared with unstimulated pre-transplant donor and recipient T cells. Of the roughly 24 intestinal transplant recipients enrolled in the cohort, one of whom was a retransplant, a few patients without pretransplant specimens were excluded. After intestinal transplantation, graft-versus-host and host-versus-graft alloreactive T cell clones were followed in the graft, circulation and bone marrow using bulk TCR-beta CDR3 sequencing. Donor T cell macrochimerism was defined as a peak of at least 4% donor T cells among recipient peripheral blood mononuclear cells.

Findings and caveats that apply to the study as a whole: The conclusions were limited by the relatively low number and heterogeneity of the intestinal transplant patients. In patients with donor T cell macrochimerism, the allografts had high GvH to HvG T cell clonal ratios. Early after transplant, peak levels of circulating GvH clones were found to be associated with declines in HvG clones. GvH clones were detected in recipient bone marrow, and some of these GvH clones were observed earlier in ileal mucosa or blood, consistent with an intestinal mucosal origin.

A note on this clone: Its antigen is still unknown. Base-call qualities are not available, and no considerably larger clone is one nucleotide away.

The method behind the library was the immunoSEQ multiplex PCR assay. For most patients, genomic DNA was isolated using the Qiagen DNeasy Blood and Tissue Kit and was shipped frozen to Adaptive Biotechnologies for TCR sequencing. Adaptive Biotechnologies carried out high-throughput TCR-beta CDR3 sequencing of genomic DNA for most patients. The study's own analysis went as follows. Adaptive's ImmunoSEQ software was the source of the TCR sequencing data for 18 patients, while a few other patients were processed with MiXCR and VDJtools. CD4 versus CD8 sorting errors were corrected by removing sequences found in both subsets at a frequency ratio below 5:1. CDR3 nucleotide sequences shared between donor and recipient were removed because the origin of such sequences could not be assigned. At least 2-fold expansion over unstimulated cells and a minimum CFSE-low frequency of 0.002% (template counts) or 0.001% (read counts) were required for clones to be classified as alloreactive. Clones detected in sequenced pre-transplant spleen, lymph node, or MLR CFSE-low populations of the donor or recipient were defined as mappable. The cumulative frequency of alloreactive clones was calculated as a percentage of all sequences, weighted by copy number. TCRdb stores this immuneACCESS table with in-frame sequences only. Part of the clones is absent; in the studies checked, under half of the shortfall reflects unresolved V genes, and no reason is known for the rest. Clone size and the V and J calls come from that table; the DNA yielded D and trimming. The sample table shows about 88,000 clones, and about 94% are seen once. The ten most abundant clones make up 0.15% to 0.2% of the sample.

The time point tag for this specimen amounts to: cells obtained before transplantation from donor or recipient. CD3+CD4+ and CD3+CD8+ populations were FACS-sorted from unstimulated pre-transplant donor and recipient cells taken from spleen or lymph nodes. Counted from cysteine to phenylalanine, this CDR3 has 13 amino acids. Just CDR3 DNA is preserved here, 39 bases in frame from base 1. From a lookup of the germline V gene, CDR1 and CDR2 are SGHRS and YFSETQ. At the junction V is shortened by 4 bases and J by 8 bases; bases outside the gene matches: 8. Here the chain combines TRBV5-1 and TRBJ1-2; TRBD1 agrees with 7 junctional bases. This specimen was unstimulated CD4+ T cells sorted from spleen or lymph node cells, taken before transplant. This receptor was taken from a human donor who was the organ donor for an intestinal transplant. The DNA is TGCGCCAGCAGCCTCGGGACAGCCAGGGGCTACACCTTC. Translated, this is CASSLGTARGYTF.